This TCR beta chain was sequenced in a study of blood T cell repertoires in COVID-19. Study at large: Sources were T cells, B-cell-depleted T cells, or PBMCs; the material itself was cDNA or gDNA.

The J segment lost 7 bases and the V segment lost 1 base, leaving 3 bases of the junction unmatched. The germline V gene has CDR1 SGHVS and CDR2 FQNEAQ. The CDR3 consists of 15 residues. How the authors handled the data: Estimation of nucleated cell counts was performed using reference gene primer amplification. Sequenced by immunoSEQ multiplex PCR; TCRdb stores in-frame clones only, minus some. V, J and clone size derive from that table, while D and trimming were established from the DNA sequence. The table shows 350,000 to 500,000 clones, with approximately 91% occurring only once. This clone was counted between two and nine times.

The source material was PBMCs or T cells enriched from blood (not recorded which). The rearrangement uses TRBV7-8 and TRBJ1-5, with TRBD1 matching 11 bases. The receptor was derived from a woman under 30 who had been exposed to COVID-19. CDR3 residues: CASSLGTGGLQPQHF. DNA for the CDR3: TGTGCCAGCAGCTTAGGGACAGGGGGCTTGCAGCCCCAGCATTTT.